This T cell receptor beta chain was observed in a study of cytomegalovirus exposure and HLA in healthy donors. Germline CDR1 SGHDT, CDR2 YYEEEE. V gave up 2 bases and J gave up 2 bases, with 7 bases separating them. The CDR3 consists of 13 residues. PCR involved 60 Vbeta and 13 Jbeta primers. The protocol was immunoSEQ multiplex PCR, while the TCRdb copy is restricted to in-frame clones and leaves out a portion. Among some 87,000 clones listed, approximately 79% were seen once. Sequencing was done on a sample of PBMCs. The origin of this receptor is a man aged 25-45 years in good health and CMV-seronegative. V usage is TRBV5-6 and J usage is TRBJ2-5; D remains unclear. The CDR3 nucleotides read TGTGCCAGCAGCTTACAGTTTCAAGAGACCCAGTACTTC. This gives the protein CASSLQFQETQYF.